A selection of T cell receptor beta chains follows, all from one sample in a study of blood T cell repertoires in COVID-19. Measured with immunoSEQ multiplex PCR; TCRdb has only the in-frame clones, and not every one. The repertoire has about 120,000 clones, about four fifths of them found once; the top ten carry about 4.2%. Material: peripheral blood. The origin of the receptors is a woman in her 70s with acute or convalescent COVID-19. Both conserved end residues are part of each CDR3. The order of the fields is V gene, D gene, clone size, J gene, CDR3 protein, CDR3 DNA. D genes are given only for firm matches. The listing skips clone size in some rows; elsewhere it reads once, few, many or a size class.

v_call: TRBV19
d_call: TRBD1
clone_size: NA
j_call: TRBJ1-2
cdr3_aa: CASSSRDRAYYGYTF
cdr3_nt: TGTGCCAGTAGTAGCCGGGACAGGGCATACTATGGCTACACCTTC

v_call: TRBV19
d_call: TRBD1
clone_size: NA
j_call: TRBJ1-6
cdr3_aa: CASSTPPTGGFASPLHF
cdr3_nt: TGTGCCAGTAGTACCCCTCCGACAGGGGGATTTGCTTCACCCCTCCACTTT

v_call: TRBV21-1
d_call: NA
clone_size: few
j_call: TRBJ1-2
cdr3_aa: CASSKRGGGDYGYTF
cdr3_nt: TGTGCCAGCAGCAAAAGAGGAGGGGGCGATTATGGCTACACCTTC

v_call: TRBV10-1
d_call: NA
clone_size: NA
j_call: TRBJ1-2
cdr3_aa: CASSEMRNYGYTF
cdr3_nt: TGCGCCAGCAGTGAAATGCGCAACTATGGCTACACCTTC

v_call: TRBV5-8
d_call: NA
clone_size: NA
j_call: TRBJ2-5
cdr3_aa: CASRPDTEETQYF
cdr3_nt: TGTGCCAGCAGGCCGGACACAGAAGAGACCCAGTACTTC

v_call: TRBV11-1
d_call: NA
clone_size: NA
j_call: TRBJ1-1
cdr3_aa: CASSPYRETEAFF
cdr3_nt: TGTGCCAGCAGCCCATACCGGGAAACTGAAGCTTTCTTT

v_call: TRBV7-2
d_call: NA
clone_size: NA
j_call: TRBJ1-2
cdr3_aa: CASSLAGVYGYTF
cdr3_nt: TGTGCCAGCAGCTTAGCAGGGGTCTATGGCTACACCTTC

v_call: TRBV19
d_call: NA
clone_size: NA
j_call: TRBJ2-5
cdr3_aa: CASSEQGSQYF
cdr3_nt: TGTGCCAGTAGTGAACAGGGAAGCCAGTACTTC

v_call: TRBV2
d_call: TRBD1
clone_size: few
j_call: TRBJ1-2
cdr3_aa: CAGAGTGGNGYTF
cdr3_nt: TGTGCCGGGGCCGGGACAGGGGGCAATGGCTACACCTTC

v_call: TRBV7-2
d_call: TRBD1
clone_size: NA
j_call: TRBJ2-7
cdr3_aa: CASSPGQGVYEQYF
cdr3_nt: TGTGCCAGCAGCCCCGGACAGGGAGTCTACGAGCAGTACTTC

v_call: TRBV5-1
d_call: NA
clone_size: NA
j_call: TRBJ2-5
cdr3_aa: CASSLAGGVGETQYF
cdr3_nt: TGCGCCAGCAGCTTGGCTGGCGGGGTCGGAGAGACCCAGTACTTC

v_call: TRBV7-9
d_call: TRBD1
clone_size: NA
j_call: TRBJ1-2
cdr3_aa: CASSLSLEGAYGYTF
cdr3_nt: TGTGCCAGCAGCTTAAGCCTGGAGGGGGCATATGGCTACACCTTC

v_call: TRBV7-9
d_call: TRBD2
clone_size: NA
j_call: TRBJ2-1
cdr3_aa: CASSSSGGLAGYNEQFF
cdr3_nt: TGTGCCAGCAGCTCTTCAGGAGGACTAGCGGGGTACAATGAGCAGTTCTTC

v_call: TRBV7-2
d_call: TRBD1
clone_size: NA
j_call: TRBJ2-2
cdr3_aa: CASSSSGGDTGELFF
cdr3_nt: TGTGCCAGCAGCTCATCAGGGGGTGACACCGGGGAGCTGTTTTTT

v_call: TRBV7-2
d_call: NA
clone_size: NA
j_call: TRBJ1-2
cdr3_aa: CASSLTGRHGYTF
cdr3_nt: TGTGCCAGCAGCCTCACAGGGAGACATGGCTACACCTTC

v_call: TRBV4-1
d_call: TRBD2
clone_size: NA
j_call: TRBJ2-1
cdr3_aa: CASSQDWLAGGLSEQFF
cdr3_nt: TGCGCCAGCAGCCAAGATTGGCTAGCGGGGGGGCTCAGTGAGCAGTTCTTC

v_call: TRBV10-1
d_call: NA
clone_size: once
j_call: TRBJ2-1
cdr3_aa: CAISYDGGRVSYNEQFF
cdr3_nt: TGCGCCATCAGCTATGACGGGGGGCGGGTGTCCTACAATGAGCAGTTCTTC

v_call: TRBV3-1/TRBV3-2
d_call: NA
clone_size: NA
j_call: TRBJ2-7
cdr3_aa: CASSQQMASSSYEQYF
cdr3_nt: TGTGCCAGCAGCCAACAAATGGCTAGCTCGTCCTACGAGCAGTACTTC

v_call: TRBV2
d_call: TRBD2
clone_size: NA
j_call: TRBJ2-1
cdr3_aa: CASSEKLGLAGGDNEQFF
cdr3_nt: TGTGCCAGCAGTGAGAAATTGGGACTAGCGGGGGGGGACAATGAGCAGTTCTTC

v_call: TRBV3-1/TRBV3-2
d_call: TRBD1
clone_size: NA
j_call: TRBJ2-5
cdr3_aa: CASSSRTGNQETQYF
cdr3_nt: TGTGCCAGCAGCTCCCGGACAGGGAATCAAGAGACCCAGTACTTC

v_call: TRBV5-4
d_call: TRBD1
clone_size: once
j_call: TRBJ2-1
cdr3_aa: CASSSKDRGSYNEQFF
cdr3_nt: TGTGCCAGCAGCTCGAAGGACAGGGGGTCCTACAATGAGCAGTTCTTC

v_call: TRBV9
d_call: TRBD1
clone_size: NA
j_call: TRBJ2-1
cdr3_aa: CASSVGRTGDNEQFF
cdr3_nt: TGTGCCAGCAGCGTGGGGAGGACAGGGGATAATGAGCAGTTCTTC

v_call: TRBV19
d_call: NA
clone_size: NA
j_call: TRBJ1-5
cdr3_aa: CASTQAGSNQPQHF
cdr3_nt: TGTGCCAGTACCCAGGCGGGGAGCAATCAGCCCCAGCATTTT

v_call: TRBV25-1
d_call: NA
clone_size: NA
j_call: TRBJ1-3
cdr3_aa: CASSLGVFTGNTIYF
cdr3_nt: TGTGCCAGCAGTCTCGGAGTCTTTACGGGAAACACCATATATTTT

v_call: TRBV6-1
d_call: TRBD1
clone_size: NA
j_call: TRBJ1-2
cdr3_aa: CASSGGQGAIFSYGYTF
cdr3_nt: TGTGCCAGCAGTGGCGGACAGGGGGCGATCTTCTCCTATGGCTACACCTTC

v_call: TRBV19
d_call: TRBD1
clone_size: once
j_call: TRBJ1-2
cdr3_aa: CASRVTSGQGNYGYTF
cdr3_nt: TGTGCCAGTAGGGTGACCTCGGGACAGGGGAACTATGGCTACACCTTC

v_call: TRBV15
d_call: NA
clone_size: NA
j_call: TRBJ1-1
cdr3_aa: CATQNRALTNTEAFF
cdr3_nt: TGTGCCACCCAGAACAGGGCGCTCACGAACACTGAAGCTTTCTTT

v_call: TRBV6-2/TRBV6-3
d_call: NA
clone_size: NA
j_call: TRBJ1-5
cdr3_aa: CASSSVGGAQHF
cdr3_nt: TGTGCCAGCAGTTCGGTGGGGGGAGCCCAGCATTTT

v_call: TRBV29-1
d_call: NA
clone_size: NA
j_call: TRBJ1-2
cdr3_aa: CSVESGYGYTF
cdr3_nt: TGCAGCGTTGAATCCGGGTATGGCTACACCTTC

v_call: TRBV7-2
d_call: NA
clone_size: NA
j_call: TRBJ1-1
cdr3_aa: CASSLAGGVLAEAFF
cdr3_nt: TGTGCCAGCAGCTTAGCGGGAGGGGTTTTAGCTGAAGCTTTCTTT

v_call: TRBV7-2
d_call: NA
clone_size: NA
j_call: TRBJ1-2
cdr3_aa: CASSLALRSYTF
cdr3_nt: TGTGCCAGCAGCTTAGCGCTCAGGAGCTACACCTTC

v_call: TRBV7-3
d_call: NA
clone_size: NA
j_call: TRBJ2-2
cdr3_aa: CASSLTARGELFF
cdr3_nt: TGTGCCAGCAGCTTAACGGCCCGCGGGGAGCTGTTTTTT

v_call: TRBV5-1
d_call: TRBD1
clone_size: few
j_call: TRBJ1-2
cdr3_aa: CASSRGTGGFYGYTF
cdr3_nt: TGCGCCAGCAGCCGAGGGACAGGGGGCTTTTATGGCTACACCTTC

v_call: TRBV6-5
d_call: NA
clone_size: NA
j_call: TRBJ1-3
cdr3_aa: CASSQGTTIYF
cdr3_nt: TGTGCCAGCAGTCAGGGGACCACCATATATTTT

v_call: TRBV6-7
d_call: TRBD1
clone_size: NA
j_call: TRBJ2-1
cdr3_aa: CASSYCVDRFYNEQFF
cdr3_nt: TGTGCCAGCAGTTACTGCGTGGACAGGTTCTACAATGAGCAGTTCTTC

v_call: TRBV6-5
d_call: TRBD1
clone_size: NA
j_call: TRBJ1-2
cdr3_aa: CASSSPAGGHYGYTF
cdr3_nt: TGTGCCAGCAGTTCGCCGGCAGGGGGCCACTATGGCTACACCTTC

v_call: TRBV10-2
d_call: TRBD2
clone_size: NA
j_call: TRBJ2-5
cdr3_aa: CASSPGTSRVETQYF
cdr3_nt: TGCGCCAGCAGTCCCGGGACTAGCCGGGTGGAGACCCAGTACTTC

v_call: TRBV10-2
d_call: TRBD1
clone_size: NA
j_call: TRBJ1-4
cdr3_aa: CASRTTGGREKLFF
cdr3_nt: TGCGCCAGCAGGACGACAGGGGGGAGAGAAAAACTGTTTTTT

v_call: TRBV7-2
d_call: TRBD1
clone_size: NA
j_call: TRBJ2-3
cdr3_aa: CASSLQQGVADTQYF
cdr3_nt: TGTGCCAGCAGCCTCCAACAGGGGGTGGCAGATACGCAGTATTTT

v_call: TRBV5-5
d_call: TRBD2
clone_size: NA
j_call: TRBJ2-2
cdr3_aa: CASSLTQRGGLRVTGELFF
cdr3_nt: TGTGCCAGCAGCTTAACACAGCGGGGGGGCCTTCGGGTCACCGGGGAGCTGTTTTTT

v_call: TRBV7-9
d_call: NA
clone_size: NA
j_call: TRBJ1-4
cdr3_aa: CASSLFEFTGEKLFF
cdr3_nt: TGTGCCAGCAGCTTATTCGAGTTCACGGGTGAAAAACTGTTTTTT

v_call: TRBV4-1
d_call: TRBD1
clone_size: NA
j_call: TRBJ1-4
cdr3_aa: CASSHGPGQGKEKLFF
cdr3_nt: TGCGCCAGCAGCCATGGACCGGGACAGGGAAAAGAAAAACTGTTTTTT

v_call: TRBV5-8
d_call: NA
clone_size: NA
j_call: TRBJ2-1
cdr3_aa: CASSLYNYNEQFF
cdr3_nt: TGTGCCAGCAGCTTGTACAACTACAATGAGCAGTTCTTC

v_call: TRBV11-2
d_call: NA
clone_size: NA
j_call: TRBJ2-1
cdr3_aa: CASSLDIGSGGSEQFF
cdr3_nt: TGTGCCAGCAGCTTAGATATCGGGTCAGGAGGGAGTGAGCAGTTCTTC

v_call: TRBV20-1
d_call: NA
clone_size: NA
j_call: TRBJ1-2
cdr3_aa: CSASPGDYGYTF
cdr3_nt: TGCAGTGCTAGTCCGGGAGACTATGGCTACACCTTC

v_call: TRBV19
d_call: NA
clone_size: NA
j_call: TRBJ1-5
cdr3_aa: CASSLTGNFLASNQPQHF
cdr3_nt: TGTGCCAGTAGCCTAACCGGGAACTTTCTTGCTAGCAATCAGCCCCAGCATTTT

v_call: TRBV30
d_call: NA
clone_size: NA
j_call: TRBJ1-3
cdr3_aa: CAWRAGVNSGNTIYF
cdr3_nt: TGTGCCTGGAGGGCGGGGGTTAACTCTGGAAACACCATATATTTT

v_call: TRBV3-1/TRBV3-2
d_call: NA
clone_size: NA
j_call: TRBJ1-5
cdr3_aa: CASSQDGIQPQHF
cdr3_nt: TGTGCCAGCAGCCAAGACGGGATCCAGCCCCAGCATTTT

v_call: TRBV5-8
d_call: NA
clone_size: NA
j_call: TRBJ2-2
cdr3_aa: CASSFRERSGELFF
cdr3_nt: TGTGCCAGCAGCTTCAGGGAACGCAGTGGGGAGCTGTTTTTT

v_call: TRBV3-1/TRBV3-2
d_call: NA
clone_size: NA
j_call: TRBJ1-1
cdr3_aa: CATGNPFFGAFF
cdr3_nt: TGTGCCACCGGTAATCCCTTTTTCGGAGCTTTCTTT